One sample yielded the 13 T cell receptor beta chains listed below, sequenced in a study of T-cell memory formation after mild COVID-19. One entry per CDR3 protein results from TCRdb running MiXCR on the 5' RACE reads. The table records about 100,000 distinct CDR3 sequences, approximately 12% of them present only once. Sequencing input: PBMCs or a T cell subset sorted from them (not recorded which). These receptors were collected from a man aged 18-30 years who had mild COVID-19 (a few samples of this study predate the infection). Cell type and time point are not known.

This clonotype has only a few counts. The V call is TRBV7-2, the J call TRBJ2-3; 7 nucleotides line up with TRBD2. CDR3 length: 17 amino acids. Germline V gene sequence: CDR1 SGHTA, CDR2 FQGNSA. The ends lost 0 bases at V and 3 bases at J; junction bases unmatched: 9. As DNA, the CDR3 is TGTGCCAGCAGCTTAGCGAGACTAGCAACGGGTACAGATACGCAGTATTTT. This sequence encodes CASSLARLATGTDTQYF.

This clonotype was picked up one time. The chain carries TRBV7-2 and TRBJ2-7, with TRBD2 as a possible D gene (5 bases). From germline, CDR1 is SGHTA and CDR2 FQGNSA. This CDR3 has 19 residues. CDR3 sequence reads: CDSSPGVLSPGLFFYEQYV. In DNA, the CDR3 is TGTGACAGCAGCCCCGGAGTGCTTTCCCCGGGGTTATTTTTCTACGAGCAGTACGTC.

This clonotype came up a few times. The chain couples TRBV12-3 or TRBV12-4 to TRBJ1-5; a possible D gene is TRBD1 (5 bases). Trimming took 6 bases from V and 8 from J, leaving 11 bases between them. CDR3 length equals 12 residues. Here the CDR3 DNA reads TGTGCCAGCAGCCGCAGGGCGGAGCCCCAGCATTTT. It yields the protein CASSRRAEPQHF.

The chain joins TRBV7-2 to TRBJ2-2; TRBD1 might be the D (5 bases). Germline-derived CDR1 and CDR2 are SGHTA and FQGNSA. This CDR3 is built from 15 residues. The ends were cut back, 1 base at V and 5 bases at J, with 11 bases in the middle. The CDR3 spells CASSLVPAGTGELFF. CDR3 sequence (DNA): TGTGCCAGCAGCTTAGTCCCTGCAGGGACCGGGGAGCTGTTTTTT.

This chain links TRBV7-2 with TRBJ1-5, with 9 bases identical to TRBD1. Looked up from germline, CDR1 is SGHTA and CDR2 is FQGNSA. Germline trimming cut 5 bases from V and 7 bases from J; bases unmatched to any gene: 6. This CDR3 has 14 amino acids. The CDR3 DNA is TGTGCCAGCAGCCAATGGGACAGGGTCCAGCCCCAGCATTTT. Its protein product is CASSQWDRVQPQHF.

The J gene is TRBJ2-4, the V gene TRBV12-3 or TRBV12-4; D gene unclear. This CDR3 contains 14 residues. Trimming took off 8 bases at V and 5 bases at J, with 16 bases between the two ends. CDR3 in DNA: TGTGCCAGCCATGGGTACATGGCGGAAAACATTCAGTACTTC. Its protein is CASHGYMAENIQYF.

This clonotype was counted only a few times. The CDR3 reads CSVEKERTGIGANVLTF. The CDR3 DNA sequence: TGCAGCGTTGAAAAAGAAAGGACAGGGATTGGGGCCAACGTCCTGACTTTC. The V gene is TRBV29-1, the J gene TRBJ2-6; 8 bases are a match to TRBD1. The CDR3 runs 17 residues. Trimming at V came to 2 bases and at J to 3 bases, leaving 9 bases not matched to a gene. Germline V gives CDR1 SQVTM, CDR2 ANQGSEA.

This clonotype was seen only a few times. The chain carries TRBV4-2 and TRBJ1-1; no clear D. Germline V gene lookup returns CDR1 LGHNA and CDR2 YNFKEQ. There are 13 residues in the CDR3. Trimming cost V 3 bases and J 3 bases, with 8 bases left between them. The CDR3 here is CASSHRLDTEAFF. CDR3 nucleotides: TGTGCCAGCAGCCATCGGTTGGACACTGAAGCTTTCTTT.

This clonotype turned up a few times. This chain links TRBV7-9 with TRBJ1-4; D not resolved. V lost 5 bases to trimming and J lost 8 bases, with 21 bases between them. Germline CDR1 is SEHNR and CDR2 is FQNEAQ (reference sequence). This CDR3 contains 16 residues. This chain's CDR3 is CASSNTRTVRGEKLFF. The CDR3, as DNA: TGTGCCAGCAGCAACACCCGGACGGTCAGAGGAGAAAAACTGTTTTTT.

This clonotype has a handful of counts. The chain employs TRBV7-6 and TRBJ2-3; D is perhaps TRBD2 (5 bases). The V gene lost 4 bases and the J gene lost 3 bases, with 17 bases spanning the gap. Germline CDR1 and CDR2: SGHVS and FNYEAQ. This CDR3 comprises 16 residues. The DNA for the CDR3 is TGTGCCAGCAGCTCACGGGGTGTGGGAGATACAGATACGCAGTATTTT. This gives the protein CASSSRGVGDTDTQYF. Looking up the rest from reference TRBV7-6 and TRBJ2-3 gives the full variable domain: GAGVSQSPRYKVTKRGQDVALRCDPISGHVSLYWYRQALGQGPEFLTYFNYEAQQDKSGLPNDRFSAERPEGSISTLTIQRTEQRDSAMYRCASSSRGVGDTDTQYFGPGTRLTVL.

V gene TRBV25-1 combines with J gene TRBJ2-1; either TRBD1 or TRBD2 may supply D (6 bases each). The CDR3 loop spans 15 amino acids. V was cut by 1 base and J by 4 bases, with 11 bases left in between. Germline V gene lookup returns CDR1 MGHDK and CDR2 SYGVNS. Here the CDR3 reads CASSESGGGYNEQFF. Written as DNA, the CDR3 is TGTGCCAGCAGTGAATCCGGGGGCGGATACAATGAGCAGTTCTTC.

This sequence joins TRBV4-2 and TRBJ2-3; D is uncertain. Between the trimmed V and J ends, which lost 6 bases and 4 bases, there was a span of 11 bases. The CDR3 covers 13 residues. Germline loops: CDR1 LGHNA, CDR2 YNFKEQ. The CDR3 DNA reads as TGTGCCAGCAGTCTTACTCGGGCAGATACGCAGTATTTT. It yields the protein CASSLTRADTQYF.

This sequence joins TRBV25-1 and TRBJ2-1; D gene unclear. The CDR3 has 11 amino acids. The V gene's germline CDR1 is MGHDK and CDR2 SYGVNS. V lost 10 bases, J lost 9 bases, and 13 bases lay in between. CDR3 region: CAIRAMGEQFF. DNA for the CDR3: TGTGCCATCCGGGCTATGGGTGAGCAGTTCTTC. The variable domain in full, completed from reference TRBV25-1 and TRBJ2-1, reads EADIYQTPRYLVIGTGKKITLECSQTMGHDKMYWYQQDPGMELHLIHYSYGVNSTEKGDLSSESTVSRIRTEHFPLTLESARPSHTSQYLCAIRAMGEQFFGPGTRLTVL.